This T cell receptor (beta chain) was recovered during a study of blood T cell repertoires in COVID-19 (dated by TCRdb to the early 2020s). Broadly, across the study: The collaborator samples originated in the United States, Italy and Spain and spanned the acute and convalescent phases of COVID-19. Samples were obtained from the ongoing ImmuneRACE study (first 160 participants) and from 1,200 or so subjects provided by 6 global collaborators. Sample metadata almost always included a de-identified subject ID, COVID-19 status, age in years and sex. Deeply sampled blood TCRbeta repertoires from subjects exposed to, actively infected with, or recovered from COVID-19 were included in the dataset. The material from the prospective study consisted of cDNA or gDNA derived from T cells, B-cell-depleted T cells, or PBMCs. The repertoires were released in a freely available public database meant as a resource for research on the immune response to SARS-CoV-2. Where HLA class I and class II types were available, the types were taken from metadata supplied by the sample provider, not from assay-based typing.

Collaborating institutions collected whole blood in K2EDTA tubes following their own protocols. For TCRbeta analysis, collaborators shipped samples as frozen whole blood, isolated PBMCs, or DNA extracted from either of those sample types. The paper as a whole reports these results and caveats: How much clinical and demographic metadata was included differed by source and by participant, and the metadata was provided uncurated.

CDR1 and CDR2 were assigned from the germline V gene as SGHDT and YYEEEE. V is cut by 1 base and J by 2 bases, and the space between the germline ends is 9 bases. Its CDR3 holds 14 amino acids, cysteine through phenylalanine. The sequence is cut down to CDR3 DNA, 42 bases in frame from base 1. TCRbeta CDR3 regions were amplified from genomic DNA using the immunoSEQ Assay, a bias-controlled multiplex PCR. From the authors' description of their analysis: The number of nucleated cells in each sample was estimated from the amplification of reference gene primers within the assay. Sequence reads were collapsed and filtered to measure the absolute abundance of every unique TCRbeta CDR3 rearrangement. For each sample, productive Simpson clonality was calculated by taking the square root of Simpson's diversity index across productive rearrangements. TCRdb's version of the immuneACCESS table is confined to in-frame rearrangements and falls short of the full clone set. An unresolved V gene accounts for under half of the shortfall where checked; the remainder is of unknown origin. V, J and clone size reflect that table, while D and trimming were determined from the DNA. The sample yields over 200,000 clones; just over 85% were counted once. The ten largest clones add up to approximately 6.1% of the sample.

With respect to this clone: Its target antigen remains unknown. Nothing much larger sits one base from this clone, and base qualities are not available.

The receptor was derived from a man older than 75 with acute or convalescent COVID-19. Sequenced input: peripheral blood. The rearrangement joined TRBV5-6 to TRBJ1-1, with a tentative D gene TRBD1 over 6 matching bases. The CDR3: CASSLTGYNTEAFF. In nucleotides, the sequence is TGTGCCAGCAGCTTGACAGGGTATAACACTGAAGCTTTCTTT. Where the CDR3 stops, the reference TRBV5-6 and TRBJ1-1 genes take over; the full variable domain is DAGVTQSPTHLIKTRGQQVTLRCSPKSGHDTVSWYQQALGQGPQFIFQYYEEEERQRGNFPDRFSGHQFPNYSSELNVNALLLGDSALYLCASSLTGYNTEAFFGQGTRLTVV.